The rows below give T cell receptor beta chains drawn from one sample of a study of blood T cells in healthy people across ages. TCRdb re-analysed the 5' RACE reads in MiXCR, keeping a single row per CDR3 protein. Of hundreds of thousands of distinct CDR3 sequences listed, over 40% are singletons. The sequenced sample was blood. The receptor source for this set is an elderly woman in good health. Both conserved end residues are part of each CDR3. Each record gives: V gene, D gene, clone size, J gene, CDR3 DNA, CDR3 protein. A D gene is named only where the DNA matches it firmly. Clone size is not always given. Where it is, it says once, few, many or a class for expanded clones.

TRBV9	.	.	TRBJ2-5	TGTGCCAGCAGCGTAGGGCTAGCACCTAGGGAGACCCTGTACTTC	CASSVGLAPRETLYF
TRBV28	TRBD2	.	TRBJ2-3	TGTGCCGAATCCTTCGGGGGGTCCCTCACAGATACGCAGTATTTT	CAESFGGSLTDTQYF
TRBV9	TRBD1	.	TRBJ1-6	TGTGCCAGCAGCGTAGGGACAGGGAGTAGGAATTCACCCCTCCACTTT	CASSVGTGSRNSPLHF
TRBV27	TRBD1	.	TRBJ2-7	TGTGCCAGCAGTCCCTACTTCCGGGACAGGTTGTACTTC	CASSPYFRDRLYF
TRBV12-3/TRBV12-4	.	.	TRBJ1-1	TGTGCCAGCAGACGGACCTTTAACACTGAAGCTTTCTTT	CASRRTFNTEAFF
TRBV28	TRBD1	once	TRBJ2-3	TGTGCCAGCAGACCTAACAGGGGGAAAGGGCAGTATTTT	CASRPNRGKGQYF
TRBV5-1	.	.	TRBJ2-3	TGCGCCGTCTCCGAAACTCCGAGCACAGATACGCAGTATTTT	CAVSETPSTDTQYF
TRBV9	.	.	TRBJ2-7	TGTGCCAGCAGCCCTCATTCCGGGGCAGCGAAAAGTCCCTACGAGCAGTACTTC	CASSPHSGAAKSPYEQYF
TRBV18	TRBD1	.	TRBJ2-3	TGTGCCAGCTCACCAATCGGACAGGGGAGAGATACGCAGTATTTT	CASSPIGQGRDTQYF
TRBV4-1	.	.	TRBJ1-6	TGCGCCAGCAGCCAAGACAAATGGGGCCTAGGTTCACCCCTCCACTTT	CASSQDKWGLGSPLHF
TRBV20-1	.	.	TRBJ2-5	TGCAGTGCTAGAATCCCTGCACAAGAGATCCAGTACTTC	CSARIPAQEIQYF
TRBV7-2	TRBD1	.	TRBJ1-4	TGTGCCAGCAGCCCTCGGACAGGGGGCCTTGCAACTAATGAAAAACTGTTTTTT	CASSPRTGGLATNEKLFF
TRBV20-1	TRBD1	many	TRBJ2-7	TGCAGTGCCCTAAGTAGACAGGGTCGCTCCTACGAGCAGTACTTC	CSALSRQGRSYEQYF
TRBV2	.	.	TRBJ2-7	TGTGCCAGCAGCCGGAGCACGAGCTCCTACGAGCAGTACTTC	CASSRSTSSYEQYF
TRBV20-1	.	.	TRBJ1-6	TGCAGTGCTAGACCCCAAGGGGGTGGCTCACCCCTCCACTTT	CSARPQGGGSPLHF
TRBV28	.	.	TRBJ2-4	TGTGCCAGCAGTTTACAGGGCCTTGCCAAAAACATTCAGTACTTC	CASSLQGLAKNIQYF
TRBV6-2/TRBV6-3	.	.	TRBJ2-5	TGTGCCATACTCCAACCAGGGGCGGAGACCCAGTACTTC	CAILQPGAETQYF